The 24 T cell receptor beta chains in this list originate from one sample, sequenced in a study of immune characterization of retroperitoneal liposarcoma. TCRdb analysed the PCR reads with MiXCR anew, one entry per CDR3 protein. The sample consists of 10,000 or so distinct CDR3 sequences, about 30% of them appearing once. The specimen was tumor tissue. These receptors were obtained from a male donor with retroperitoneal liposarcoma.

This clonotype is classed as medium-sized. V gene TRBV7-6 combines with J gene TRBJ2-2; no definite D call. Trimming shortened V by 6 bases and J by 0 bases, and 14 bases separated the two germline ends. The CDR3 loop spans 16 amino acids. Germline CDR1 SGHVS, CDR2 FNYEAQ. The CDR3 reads CASSFRDGANTGELFF. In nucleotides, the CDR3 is TGTGCCAGCAGTTTCAGAGATGGAGCGAACACCGGGGAGCTGTTTTTT.

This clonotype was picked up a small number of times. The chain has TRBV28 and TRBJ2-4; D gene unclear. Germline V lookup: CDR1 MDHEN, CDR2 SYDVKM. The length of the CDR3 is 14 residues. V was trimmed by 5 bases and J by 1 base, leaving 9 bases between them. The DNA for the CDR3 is TGTGCCAGCAGTATACAGTATGCCAAAAACATTCAGTACTTC. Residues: CASSIQYAKNIQYF.

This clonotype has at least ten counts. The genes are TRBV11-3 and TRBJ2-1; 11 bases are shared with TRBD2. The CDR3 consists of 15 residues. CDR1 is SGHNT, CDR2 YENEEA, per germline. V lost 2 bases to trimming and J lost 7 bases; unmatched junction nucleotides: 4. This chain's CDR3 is CASSLLLAGGNEQFF. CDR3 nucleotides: TGTGCCAGCAGCTTACTGCTAGCGGGAGGAAATGAGCAGTTCTTC.

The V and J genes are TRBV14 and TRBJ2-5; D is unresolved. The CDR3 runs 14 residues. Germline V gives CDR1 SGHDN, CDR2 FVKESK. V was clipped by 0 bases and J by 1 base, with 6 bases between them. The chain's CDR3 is CASSQENFQETQYF. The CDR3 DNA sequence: TGTGCCAGCAGCCAAGAGAACTTCCAAGAGACCCAGTACTTC.

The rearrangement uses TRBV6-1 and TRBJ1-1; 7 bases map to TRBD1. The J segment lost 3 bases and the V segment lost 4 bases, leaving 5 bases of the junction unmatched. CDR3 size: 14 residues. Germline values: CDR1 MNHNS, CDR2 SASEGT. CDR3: CASSGFGTDTEAFF. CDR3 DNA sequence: TGTGCCAGCAGTGGGTTCGGGACAGACACTGAAGCTTTCTTT.

CDR3 nucleotide sequence: TGTGCCAGCAGTTACGCCCAGCGGGCCTACGAGCAGTACTTC. Translated: CASSYAQRAYEQYF. V gene TRBV6-8 combines with J gene TRBJ2-4; possibly TRBD2 for D (6 bases). With the DNA end fitting TRBJ2-7 better, the J assignment may be wrong. This CDR3 has 14 residues. CDR1 MNHGY and CDR2 SAAAGT come from the germline V gene.

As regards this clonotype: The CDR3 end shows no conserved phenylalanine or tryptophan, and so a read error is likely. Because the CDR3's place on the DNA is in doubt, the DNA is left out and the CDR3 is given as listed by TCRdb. The CDR3 loop is CASSESYRIS. The chain combines TRBV10-1 with TRBJ1-1. Germline CDR1 WNHNN, CDR2 SYGVQD (reference sequence). The CDR3 is 10 residues long, ends included.

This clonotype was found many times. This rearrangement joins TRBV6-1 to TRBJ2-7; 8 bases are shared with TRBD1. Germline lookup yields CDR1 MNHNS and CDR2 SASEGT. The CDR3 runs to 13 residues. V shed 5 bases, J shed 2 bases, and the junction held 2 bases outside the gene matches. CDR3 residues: CASSRTGPYEQYF. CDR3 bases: TGTGCCAGCAGTAGGACAGGGCCCTACGAGCAGTACTTC.

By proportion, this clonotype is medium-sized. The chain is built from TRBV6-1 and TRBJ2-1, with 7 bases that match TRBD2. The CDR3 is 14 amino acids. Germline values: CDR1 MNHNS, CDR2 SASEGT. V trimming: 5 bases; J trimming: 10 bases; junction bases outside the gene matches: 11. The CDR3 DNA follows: TGTGCCAGCAGTCACCGGGACGGGGACTACGAGCAGTTCTTC. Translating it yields CASSHRDGDYEQFF.

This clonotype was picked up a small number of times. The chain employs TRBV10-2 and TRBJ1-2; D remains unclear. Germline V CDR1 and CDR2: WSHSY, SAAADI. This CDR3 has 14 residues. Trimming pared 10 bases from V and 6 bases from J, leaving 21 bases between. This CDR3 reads CATSPTTLRDGYTF. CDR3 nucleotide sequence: TGCGCCACCTCACCCACTACGTTGAGGGATGGCTACACCTTC.

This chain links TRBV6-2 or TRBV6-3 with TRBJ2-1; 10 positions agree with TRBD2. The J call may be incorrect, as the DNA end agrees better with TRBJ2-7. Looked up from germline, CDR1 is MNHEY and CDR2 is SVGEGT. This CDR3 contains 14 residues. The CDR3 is CASSLGLASNEQYF. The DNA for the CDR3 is TGTGCCAGCAGCTTGGGACTAGCGAGCAATGAGCAGTACTTC.

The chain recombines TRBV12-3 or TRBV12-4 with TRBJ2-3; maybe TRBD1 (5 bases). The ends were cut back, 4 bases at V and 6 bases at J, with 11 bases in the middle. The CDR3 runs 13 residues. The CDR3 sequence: CASSYFGADTQYF. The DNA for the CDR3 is TGTGCCAGCAGTTATTTTGGGGCCGATACGCAGTATTTT.

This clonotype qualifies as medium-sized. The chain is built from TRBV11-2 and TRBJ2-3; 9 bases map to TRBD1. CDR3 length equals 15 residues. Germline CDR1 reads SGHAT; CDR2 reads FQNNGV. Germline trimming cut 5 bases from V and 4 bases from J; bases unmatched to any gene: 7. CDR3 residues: CASSPRDRVSDTQYF. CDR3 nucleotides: TGTGCCAGCAGCCCCCGGGACAGGGTTTCAGATACGCAGTATTTT.

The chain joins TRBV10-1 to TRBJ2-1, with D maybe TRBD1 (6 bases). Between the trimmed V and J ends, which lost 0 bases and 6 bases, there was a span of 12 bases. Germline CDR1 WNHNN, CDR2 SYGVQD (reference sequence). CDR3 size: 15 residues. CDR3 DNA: TGCGCCAGCAGTGAGTCTATGGCAGGGGTCAATGAGCAGTTCTTC. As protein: CASSESMAGVNEQFF.

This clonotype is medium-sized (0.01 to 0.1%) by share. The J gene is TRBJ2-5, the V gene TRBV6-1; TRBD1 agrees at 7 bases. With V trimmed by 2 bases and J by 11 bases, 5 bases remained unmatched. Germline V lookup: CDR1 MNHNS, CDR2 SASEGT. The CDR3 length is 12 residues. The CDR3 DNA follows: TGTGCCAGCAGTGAAAGGGGGACAGAGCAGTACTTC. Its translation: CASSERGTEQYF.

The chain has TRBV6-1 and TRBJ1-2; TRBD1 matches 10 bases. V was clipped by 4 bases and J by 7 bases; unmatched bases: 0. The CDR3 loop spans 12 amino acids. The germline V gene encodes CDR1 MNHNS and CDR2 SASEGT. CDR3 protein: CASSGDRGGYTF. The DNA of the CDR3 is TGTGCCAGCAGTGGGGACAGGGGTGGCTACACCTTC.

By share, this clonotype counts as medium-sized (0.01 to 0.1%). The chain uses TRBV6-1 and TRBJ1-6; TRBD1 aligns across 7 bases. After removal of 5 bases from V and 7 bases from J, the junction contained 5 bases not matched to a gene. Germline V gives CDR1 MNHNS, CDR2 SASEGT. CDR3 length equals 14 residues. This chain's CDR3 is CASSPRQGNSPLHF. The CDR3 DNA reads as TGTGCCAGCAGTCCTAGACAGGGAAATTCACCCCTCCACTTT.

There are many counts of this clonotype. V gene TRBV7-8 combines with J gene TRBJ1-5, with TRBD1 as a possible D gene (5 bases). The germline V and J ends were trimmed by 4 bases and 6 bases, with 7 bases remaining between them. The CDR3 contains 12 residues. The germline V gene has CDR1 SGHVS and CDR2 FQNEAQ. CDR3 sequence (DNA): TGTGCCAGCAGCTCCGGGGCTCAGCCCCAGCATTTT. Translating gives CASSSGAQPQHF.

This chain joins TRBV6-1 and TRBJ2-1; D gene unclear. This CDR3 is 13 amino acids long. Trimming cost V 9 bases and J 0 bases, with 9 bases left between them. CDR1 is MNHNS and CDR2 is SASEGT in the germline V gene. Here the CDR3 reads CARGGSSYNEQFF. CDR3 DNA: TGTGCCAGGGGCGGTAGCTCCTACAATGAGCAGTTCTTC.

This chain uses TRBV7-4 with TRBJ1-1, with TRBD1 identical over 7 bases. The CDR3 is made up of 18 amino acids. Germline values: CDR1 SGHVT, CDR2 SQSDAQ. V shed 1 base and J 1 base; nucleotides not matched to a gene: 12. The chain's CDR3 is CASSLGKPGQKQNTEAFF. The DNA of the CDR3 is TGTGCCAGCAGCTTAGGGAAACCGGGACAGAAGCAGAACACTGAAGCTTTCTTT.

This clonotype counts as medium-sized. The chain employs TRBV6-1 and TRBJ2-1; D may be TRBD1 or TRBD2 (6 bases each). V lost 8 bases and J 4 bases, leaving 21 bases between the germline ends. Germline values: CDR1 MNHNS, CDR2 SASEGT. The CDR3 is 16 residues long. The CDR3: CASLAPGASRYNEQFF. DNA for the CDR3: TGTGCCAGCTTGGCCCCGGGGGCATCAAGATACAATGAGCAGTTCTTC.

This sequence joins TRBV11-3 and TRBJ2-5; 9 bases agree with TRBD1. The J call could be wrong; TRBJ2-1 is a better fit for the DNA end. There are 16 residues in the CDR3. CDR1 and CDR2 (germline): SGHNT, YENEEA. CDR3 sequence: CASSLDGGTGSNEQFF. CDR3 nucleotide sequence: TGTGCCAGCAGCTTAGATGGGGGGACAGGGAGCAATGAGCAGTTCTTC.

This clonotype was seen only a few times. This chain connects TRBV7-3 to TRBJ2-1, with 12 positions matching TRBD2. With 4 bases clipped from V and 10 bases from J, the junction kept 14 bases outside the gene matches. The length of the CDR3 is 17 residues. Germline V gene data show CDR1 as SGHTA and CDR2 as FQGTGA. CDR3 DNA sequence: TGTGCCAGCAGCTCCTGGACTAGCGGGGACCTGCTCGGGGAGCAGTTCTTC. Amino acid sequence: CASSSWTSGDLLGEQFF.

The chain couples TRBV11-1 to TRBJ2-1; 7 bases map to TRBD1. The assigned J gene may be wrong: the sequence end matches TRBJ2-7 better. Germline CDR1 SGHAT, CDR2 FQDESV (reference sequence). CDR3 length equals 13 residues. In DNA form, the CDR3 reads TGTGCCAGCAGCTCGGGACAGCTGAATGAGCAGTACTTC. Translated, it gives CASSSGQLNEQYF.